This record concerns one T cell receptor beta chain sequence. Its antigen is not identified. This entry belongs to a study of T-cell memory formation after mild COVID-19. CDR1 and CDR2 from the germline V gene are ENHRY and SYGVKD. Trimming at V came to 3 bases and at J to 6 bases, leaving 3 bases not matched to a gene. This CDR3 region has 13 residues. TCRalpha and TCRbeta libraries used 5'RACE with constant-segment primers and UMIs. A single record per CDR3 protein comes from TCRdb applying MiXCR to the 5' RACE reads. The data contain roughly 280,000 distinct CDR3 sequences, around 16% of them seen just once; the ten biggest clones take up around a fifth. Study-wide results and limits: In pre-infection memory, a portion of responding clones appeared, which suggested that cross-reactive memory joined.

This TCR was recovered from a man aged 18 to 30 who had mild COVID-19 (a few samples of this study predate the infection). Cell type and time point are not known. The V call is TRBV10-3, the J call TRBJ2-3; 7 positions match TRBD1. The sequencing sample was made of PBMCs or a T cell subset sorted from them (not recorded which). In DNA form, the CDR3 reads TGTGCCATCAGTGATAGGGGGCAGGATACGCAGTATTTT. Residues: CAISDRGQDTQYF.